A single sample is the source of the 12 T cell receptor beta chains below, sequenced in a study of blood T cell repertoires in COVID-19 (TCRdb year 2020). The receptor library was made with the immunoSEQ multiplex PCR assay. TCRdb took over this immuneACCESS table, retaining in-frame rearrangements with V and J assigned. Such tables are incomplete; in checked studies, under half of the missing clones stem from an unresolved V gene, and the remainder is unexplained. This sample lists about 200,000 clones; about 81% were detected once. The ten biggest clones cover approximately 8% of the sample. The source material was peripheral blood. The receptors originated from a woman over 75 with COVID-19, enrolled during active disease.

The chain joins TRBV5-1 to TRBJ2-7; TRBD2 aligns across 7 bases. CDR1 and CDR2 (germline): SGHRS, YFSETQ. CDR3 length: 15 residues. V dropped 0 bases and J dropped 3; count of bases not matched to a gene: 6. CDR3 region: CASSLGGSTNYEQYF. The CDR3 DNA reads TGCGCCAGCAGCTTGGGCGGGAGTACTAACTACGAGCAGTACTTC.

This clone was seen once. The genes are TRBV7-8 and TRBJ2-7; D is perhaps TRBD2 (5 bases). Germline CDR1 SGHVS, CDR2 FQNEAQ. This CDR3 region has 12 residues. Trimming pared 2 bases from V and 4 bases from J, leaving 6 bases between. CDR3 amino acids: CASSLRGYEQYF. The DNA of the CDR3 is TGTGCCAGCAGCTTAAGAGGGTACGAGCAGTACTTC.

The chain links TRBV6-6 to TRBJ2-5; D possibly corresponds to TRBD2 (6 bases). V gave up 2 bases and J gave up 2 bases, with 15 bases separating them. From germline, CDR1 is MNHNY and CDR2 SVGAGI (reference sequence). The CDR3 spans 16 residues. The CDR3 spells CASSYASGVGQETQYF. The CDR3 bases are TGTGCCAGCAGTTACGCGTCGGGAGTGGGGCAAGAGACCCAGTACTTC.

The rearrangement uses TRBV7-9 and TRBJ1-2; TRBD1 might be the D (5 bases). The ends were cut back, 5 bases at V and 8 bases at J, with 21 bases in the middle. This CDR3 region has 15 residues. CDR1 and CDR2 (germline): SEHNR, FQNEAQ (reference sequence). The DNA of the CDR3 is TGTGCCAGCAGCCCCTCGGCGGCGGAGGGGACGGGCTACACCTTC. Translation: CASSPSAAEGTGYTF.

V and J are TRBV5-6 and TRBJ2-6; 7 bases align to TRBD1. Germline V gene data show CDR1 as SGHDT and CDR2 as YYEEEE. V lost 5 bases and J lost 1; bases outside the gene matches: 6. This CDR3 is built from 16 residues. The CDR3 reads CASRGATGSGANVLTF. In nucleotides, the CDR3 is TGTGCCAGCAGGGGGGCGACAGGGTCTGGGGCCAACGTCCTGACTTTC. The whole variable domain, remainder taken from reference TRBV5-6 and TRBJ2-6, is DAGVTQSPTHLIKTRGQQVTLRCSPKSGHDTVSWYQQALGQGPQFIFQYYEEEERQRGNFPDRFSGHQFPNYSSELNVNALLLGDSALYLCASRGATGSGANVLTFGAGSRLTVL.

The chain links TRBV2 to TRBJ2-3; D is unresolved. V gave up 3 bases and J gave up 4 bases, with 5 bases separating them. Germline loops: CDR1 SNHLY, CDR2 FYNNEI. CDR3 length: 12 residues. CDR3 sequence reads: CASSDQADTQYF. The CDR3 DNA is TGTGCCAGCAGTGATCAGGCAGATACGCAGTATTTT. Looking up the rest from reference TRBV2 and TRBJ2-3 gives the full variable domain: EPEVTQTPSHQVTQMGQEVILRCVPISNHLYFYWYRQILGQKVEFLVSFYNNEISEKSEIFDDQFSVERPDGSNFTLKIRSTKLEDSAMYFCASSDQADTQYFGPGTRLTVL.

This chain joins TRBV28 and TRBJ1-2, with TRBD1 as a possible D gene (6 bases). The germline V gene has CDR1 MDHEN and CDR2 SYDVKM. The CDR3 runs 13 residues. Between the trimmed V and J ends, which lost 6 bases and 8 bases, there was a span of 16 bases. The CDR3 bases are TGTGCCAGCAGACCAACAGGGTGGAAGGGCTACACCTTC. Translated, it gives CASRPTGWKGYTF.

This sequence joins TRBV6-1 and TRBJ2-2; 7 nucleotides match TRBD2. CDR1 MNHNS and CDR2 SASEGT come from the germline V gene. The J segment lost 6 bases and the V segment lost 2 bases, leaving 6 bases of the junction unmatched. CDR3 length: 15 residues. CDR3 amino acids: CASSELLRGAGELFF. In nucleotides, the CDR3 is TGTGCCAGCAGTGAATTGTTACGGGGGGCCGGGGAGCTGTTTTTT.

The V gene is TRBV9, the J gene TRBJ1-1, with 7 bases identical to TRBD1. Per the germline V gene, CDR1 is SGDLS and CDR2 is YYNGEE. This CDR3 spans 16 amino acids. With V trimmed by 2 bases and J by 0 bases, 7 bases remained unmatched. The CDR3, as DNA: TGTGCCAGCAGCGTCTTCGCAGGGGGAATGAACACTGAAGCTTTCTTT. As protein: CASSVFAGGMNTEAFF.

V usage is TRBV3-1 (or the pseudogene TRBV3-2) and J usage is TRBJ1-3; unclear D gene. V was trimmed by 0 bases and J by 4 bases, leaving 10 bases between them. The CDR3 is 15 residues long. Germline V CDR1 and CDR2: LGHDT, YNNKEL (reference sequence). The DNA for the CDR3 is TGTGCCAGCAGCCAAGATTGGAGTGTGGGAAACACCATATATTTT. Translation: CASSQDWSVGNTIYF.

This clone was picked up one time. CDR3 residues: CASSFTSEYTDTQYF. CDR3 nucleotide sequence: TGTGCCAGCAGCTTCACGTCGGAGTACACAGATACGCAGTATTTT. The chain has TRBV5-4 and TRBJ2-3, with D hard to call. The CDR3 is made up of 15 amino acids. Germline-derived CDR1 and CDR2 are SGHNT and YYREEE (reference sequence). Trimming removed 2 bases from V and 2 bases from J, with 12 bases in between.

This rearrangement joins TRBV7-3 to TRBJ1-5; 8 bases map to TRBD1. The CDR3 spans 18 residues. Trimming cost V 2 bases and J 2 bases; bases outside gene matches: 11. CDR1 and CDR2 (germline): SGHTA, FQGTGA. This CDR3 is CASSLGGPGTGGNQPQHF. CDR3 nucleotide sequence: TGTGCCAGCAGCTTAGGAGGCCCCGGGACAGGTGGCAATCAGCCCCAGCATTTT.